This is a list of T cell receptor beta chains from one sample in a study of immune evolution from preneoplasia to lung adenocarcinoma. Libraries were prepared by immunoSEQ multiplex PCR; TCRdb keeps only in-frame clonotypes and omits some of them. The repertoire holds about 41,000 clones, with over 75% as singletons. The sequenced sample consisted of FFPE invasive lung adenocarcinoma tissue. The receptors come from a person in their sixties with lung adenocarcinoma. Each CDR3 is given with its conserved first and last residue. D genes are given only for firm matches. Clone size is stated in some rows and not others, as once, few, many or a class when expanded.

V	J	size	D	DNA	CDR3
TRBV6-1	TRBJ2-1	.	TRBD2	TGTGCCAGCAACCCGGGACTAGCCGGGCATGAGCAGTTCTTC	CASNPGLAGHEQFF
TRBV7-2	TRBJ2-1	.	TRBD2	TGTGCCAGCAGCATCGGACTAGCGGGAGGCCGGGAGCAGTTCTTC	CASSIGLAGGREQFF
TRBV19	TRBJ1-5	.	TRBD1	TGTGCCAGTAACCGCGACACCGGGACAGGGAATCAGCCCCAGCATTTT	CASNRDTGTGNQPQHF
TRBV19	TRBJ2-7	.	.	TGTGCCAGTAGTATAGGACCGGGCCCGACGGGCCACGAGCAGTACTTC	CASSIGPGPTGHEQYF
TRBV5-4	TRBJ1-4	.	.	TGTGCCAGCAGCTTGGGGACACGGGGTGAAAAACTGTTTTTT	CASSLGTRGEKLFF
TRBV5-6	TRBJ1-4	.	TRBD1	TGTGCCAGCAGGGAACAGGGGAGGGATGAAAAACTGTTTTTT	CASREQGRDEKLFF
TRBV28	TRBJ2-7	.	.	TGTGCCAGCAGTTTTTTGCGAGAGCAGTACTTC	CASSFLREQYF
TRBV25-1	TRBJ1-2	once	TRBD1	TGTGCCAGCAGTGGGACAGGGATCGGCTACACCTTC	CASSGTGIGYTF
TRBV18	TRBJ2-7	few	.	TGTGCCAGCTCACCACCGTCGACGGGGAAGGGGGAGCAGTACTTC	CASSPPSTGKGEQYF
TRBV6-1	TRBJ1-2	once	.	TGTGCCAGCAGTGAGATCCAACGACGCCCCCATGGCTACACCTTC	CASSEIQRRPHGYTF
TRBV21-1	TRBJ1-5	.	.	TGTGCCAGCAGCAAAGGTATGGGACAGACAATCAATCAGCCCCAGCATTTT	CASSKGMGQTINQPQHF
TRBV11-2	TRBJ2-6	.	TRBD1	TGTGCCAGCAGCTTCTCGTGGACAGGGAAGGCTGGGGCCAACGTCCTGACTTTC	CASSFSWTGKAGANVLTF
TRBV4-2	TRBJ2-6	.	.	TGTGCCAGCAGCAGACGGGACGGCGGCTTTGGCGCCAACGTCCTGACTTTC	CASSRRDGGFGANVLTF
TRBV12-5	TRBJ1-1	.	.	TGTGCTAGTGGTCCCCGACAGGAAGCTTTCTTT	CASGPRQEAFF
TRBV19	TRBJ1-3	.	TRBD1	TGTGCCAGTAGTCGGGACAGAGACTCTGGAAACACCATATATTTT	CASSRDRDSGNTIYF
TRBV7-2	TRBJ1-1	.	TRBD1	TGTGCCAGCAGCACCTACCGGGACAGCCAGAAAGCTTTCTTT	CASSTYRDSQKAFF